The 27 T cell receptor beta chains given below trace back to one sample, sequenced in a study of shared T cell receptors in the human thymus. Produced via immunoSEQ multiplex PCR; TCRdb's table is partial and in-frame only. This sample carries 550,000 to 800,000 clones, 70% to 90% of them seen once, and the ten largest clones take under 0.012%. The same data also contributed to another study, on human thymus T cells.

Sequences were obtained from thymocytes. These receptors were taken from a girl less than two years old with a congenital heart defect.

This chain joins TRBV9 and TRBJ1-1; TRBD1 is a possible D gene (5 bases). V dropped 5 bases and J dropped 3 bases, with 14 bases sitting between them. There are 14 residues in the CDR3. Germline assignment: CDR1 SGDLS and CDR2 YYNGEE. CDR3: CASRAAGGDTEAFF. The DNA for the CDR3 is TGTGCCAGCAGAGCTGCCGGGGGGGACACTGAAGCTTTCTTT.

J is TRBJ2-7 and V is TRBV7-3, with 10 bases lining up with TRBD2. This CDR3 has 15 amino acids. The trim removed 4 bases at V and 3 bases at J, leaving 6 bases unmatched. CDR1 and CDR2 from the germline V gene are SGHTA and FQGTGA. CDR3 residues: CASSWSLAGGYEQYF. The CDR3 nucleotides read TGTGCCAGCAGCTGGTCCTTAGCGGGGGGCTACGAGCAGTACTTC.

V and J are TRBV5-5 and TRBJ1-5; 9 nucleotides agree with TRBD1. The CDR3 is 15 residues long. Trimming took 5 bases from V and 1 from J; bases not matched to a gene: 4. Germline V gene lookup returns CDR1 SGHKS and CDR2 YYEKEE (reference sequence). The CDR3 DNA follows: TGTGCCAGCAGTTCGACAGGGGGGAGCAATCAGCCCCAGCATTTT. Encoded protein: CASSSTGGSNQPQHF.

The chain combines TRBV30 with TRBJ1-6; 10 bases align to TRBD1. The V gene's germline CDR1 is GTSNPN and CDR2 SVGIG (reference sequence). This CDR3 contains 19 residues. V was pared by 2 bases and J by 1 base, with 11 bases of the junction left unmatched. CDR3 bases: TGTGCCTGGAGTCCACCGGACAGGGGGATCAGGTCCTATAATTCACCCCTCCACTTT. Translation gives CAWSPPDRGIRSYNSPLHF.

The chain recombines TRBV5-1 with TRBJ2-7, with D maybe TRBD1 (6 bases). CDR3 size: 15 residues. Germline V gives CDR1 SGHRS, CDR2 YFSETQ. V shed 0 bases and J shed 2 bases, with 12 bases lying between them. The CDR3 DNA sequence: TGCGCCAGCAGCTTGGTTCGAGGACAGACCTACGAGCAGTACTTC. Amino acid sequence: CASSLVRGQTYEQYF.

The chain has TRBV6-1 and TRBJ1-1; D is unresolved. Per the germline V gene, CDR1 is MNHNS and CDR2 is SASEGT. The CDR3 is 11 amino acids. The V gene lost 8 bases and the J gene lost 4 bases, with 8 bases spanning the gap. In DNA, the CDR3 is TGTGCCAGCCCCCGGGGCACTGAAGCTTTCTTT. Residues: CASPRGTEAFF.

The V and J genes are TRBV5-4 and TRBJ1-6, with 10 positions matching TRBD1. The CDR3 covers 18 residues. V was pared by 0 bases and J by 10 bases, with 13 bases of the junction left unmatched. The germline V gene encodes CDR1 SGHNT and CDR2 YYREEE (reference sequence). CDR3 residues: CASSLGVPGQGCGSPLHF. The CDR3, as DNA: TGTGCCAGCAGCTTGGGAGTTCCGGGACAGGGGTGCGGGTCACCCCTCCACTTT. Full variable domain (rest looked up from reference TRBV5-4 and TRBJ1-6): ETGVTQSPTHLIKTRGQQVTLRCSSQSGHNTVSWYQQALGQGPQFIFQYYREEENGRGNFPPRFSGLQFPNYSSELNVNALELDDSALYLCASSLGVPGQGCGSPLHFGNGTRLTVT.

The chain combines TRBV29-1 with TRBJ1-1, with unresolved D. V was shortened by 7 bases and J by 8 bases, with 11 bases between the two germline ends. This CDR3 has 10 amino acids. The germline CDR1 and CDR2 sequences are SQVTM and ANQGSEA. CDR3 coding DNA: TGCAGCGGTGATCGGAGAGAAGCTTTCTTT. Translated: CSGDRREAFF.

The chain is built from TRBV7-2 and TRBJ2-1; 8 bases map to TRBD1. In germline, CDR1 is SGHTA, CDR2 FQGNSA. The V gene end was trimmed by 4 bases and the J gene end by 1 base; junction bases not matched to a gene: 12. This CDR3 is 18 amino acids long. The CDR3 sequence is CASSSPGEDRASYNEQFF. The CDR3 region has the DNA TGTGCCAGCAGCTCTCCGGGAGAGGACAGGGCATCCTACAATGAGCAGTTCTTC.

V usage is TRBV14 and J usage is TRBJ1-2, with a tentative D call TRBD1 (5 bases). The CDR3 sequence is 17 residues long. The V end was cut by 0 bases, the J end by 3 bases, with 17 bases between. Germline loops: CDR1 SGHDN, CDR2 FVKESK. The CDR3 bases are TGTGCCAGCAGCCAAGATCTTGGGGGGGTCGGCGACTATGGCTACACCTTC. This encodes CASSQDLGGVGDYGYTF.

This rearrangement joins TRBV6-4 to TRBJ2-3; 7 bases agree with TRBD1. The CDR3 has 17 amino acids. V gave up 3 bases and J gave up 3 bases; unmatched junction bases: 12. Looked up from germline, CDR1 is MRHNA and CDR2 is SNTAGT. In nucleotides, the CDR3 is TGTGCCAGCAGTGATGATACCCAGACAGGGTCTACAGATACGCAGTATTTT. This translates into CASSDDTQTGSTDTQYF.

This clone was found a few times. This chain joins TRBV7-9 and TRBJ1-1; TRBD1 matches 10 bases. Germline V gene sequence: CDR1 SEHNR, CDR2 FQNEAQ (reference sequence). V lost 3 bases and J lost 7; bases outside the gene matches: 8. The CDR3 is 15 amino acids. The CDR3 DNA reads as TGTGCCAGCAGCTTTCCCTTGACAGGGGGCAATGAAGCTTTCTTT. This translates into CASSFPLTGGNEAFF.

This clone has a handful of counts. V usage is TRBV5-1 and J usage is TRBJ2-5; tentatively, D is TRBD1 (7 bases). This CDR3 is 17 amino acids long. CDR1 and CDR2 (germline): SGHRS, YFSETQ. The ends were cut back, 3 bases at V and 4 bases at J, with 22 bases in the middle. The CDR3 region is CASSSLTGLRDRETQYF. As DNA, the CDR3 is TGCGCCAGCAGCTCCCTAACGGGACTCAGGGACAGAGAGACCCAGTACTTC.

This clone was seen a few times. CDR3 residues: CATSRKSTGSPAYTDTQYF. As DNA, the CDR3 is TGTGCCACCAGCAGAAAGAGTACAGGGAGTCCCGCGTACACAGATACGCAGTATTTT. The chain employs TRBV15 and TRBJ2-3; a possible D gene is TRBD1 (6 bases). CDR1 LNHNV and CDR2 YYDKDF come from the germline V gene (reference sequence). The CDR3 extends over 19 amino acids. Trimming cost V 2 bases and J 2 bases, with 23 bases left between them.

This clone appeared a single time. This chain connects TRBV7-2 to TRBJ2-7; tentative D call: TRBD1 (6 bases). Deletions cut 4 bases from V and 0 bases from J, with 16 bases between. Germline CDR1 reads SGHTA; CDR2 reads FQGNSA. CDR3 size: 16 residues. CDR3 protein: CASSSRQVLSSYEQYF. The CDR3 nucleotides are TGTGCCAGCAGCTCCAGACAGGTGTTGAGCTCCTACGAGCAGTACTTC.

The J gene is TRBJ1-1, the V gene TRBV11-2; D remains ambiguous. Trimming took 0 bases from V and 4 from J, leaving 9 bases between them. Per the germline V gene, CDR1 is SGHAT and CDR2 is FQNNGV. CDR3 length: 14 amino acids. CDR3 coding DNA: TGTGCCAGCAGCTTAGATTCCGGGTTCACTGAAGCTTTCTTT. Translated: CASSLDSGFTEAFF.

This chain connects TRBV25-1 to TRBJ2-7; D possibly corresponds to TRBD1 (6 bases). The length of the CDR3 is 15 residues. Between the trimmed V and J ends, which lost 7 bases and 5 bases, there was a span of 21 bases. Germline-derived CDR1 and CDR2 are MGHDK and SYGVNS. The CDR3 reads CASTNIVGQKDEQYF. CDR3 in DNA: TGTGCCAGCACGAACATCGTCGGACAGAAGGACGAGCAGTACTTC.

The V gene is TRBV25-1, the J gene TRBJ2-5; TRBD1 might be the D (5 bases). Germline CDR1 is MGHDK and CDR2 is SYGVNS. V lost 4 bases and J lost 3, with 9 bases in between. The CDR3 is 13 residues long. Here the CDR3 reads CASSGGLKETQYF. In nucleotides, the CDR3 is TGTGCCAGCAGTGGGGGCCTTAAAGAGACCCAGTACTTC.

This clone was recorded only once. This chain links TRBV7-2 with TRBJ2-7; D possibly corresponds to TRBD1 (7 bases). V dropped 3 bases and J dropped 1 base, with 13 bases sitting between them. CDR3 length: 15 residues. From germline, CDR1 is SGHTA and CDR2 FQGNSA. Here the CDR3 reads CASSFGQGGSYEQYF. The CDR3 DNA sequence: TGTGCCAGCAGCTTCGGGCAGGGGGGTTCCTACGAGCAGTACTTC.

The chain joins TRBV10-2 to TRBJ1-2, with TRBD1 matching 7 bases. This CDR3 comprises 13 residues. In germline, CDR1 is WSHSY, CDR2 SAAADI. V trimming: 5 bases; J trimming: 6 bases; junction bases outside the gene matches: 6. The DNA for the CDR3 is TGCGCCAGCAGTTACGACAGGGTTCATGGCTACACCTTC. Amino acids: CASSYDRVHGYTF.

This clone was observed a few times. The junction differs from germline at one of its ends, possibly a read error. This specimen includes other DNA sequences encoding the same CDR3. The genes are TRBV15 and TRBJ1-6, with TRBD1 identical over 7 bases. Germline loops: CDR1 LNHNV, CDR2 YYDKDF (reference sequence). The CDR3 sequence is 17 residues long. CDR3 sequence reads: CATSRDRSGTDNSPLHF. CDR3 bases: TGTGCCACCAGCAGAGATAGGTCCGGGACAGATAACTCACCCCTCCACTTT.

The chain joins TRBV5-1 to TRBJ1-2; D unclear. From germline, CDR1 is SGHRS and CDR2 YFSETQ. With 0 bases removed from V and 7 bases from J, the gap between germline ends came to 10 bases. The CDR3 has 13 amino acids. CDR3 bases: TGCGCCAGCAGCTTGGAAAACCGCGGTGGCTACACCTTC. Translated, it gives CASSLENRGGYTF. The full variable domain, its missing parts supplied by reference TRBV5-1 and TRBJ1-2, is KAGVTQTPRYLIKTRGQQVTLSCSPISGHRSVSWYQQTPGQGLQFLFEYFSETQRNKGNFPGRFSGRQFSNSRSEMNVSTLELGDSALYLCASSLENRGGYTFGSGTRLTVV.

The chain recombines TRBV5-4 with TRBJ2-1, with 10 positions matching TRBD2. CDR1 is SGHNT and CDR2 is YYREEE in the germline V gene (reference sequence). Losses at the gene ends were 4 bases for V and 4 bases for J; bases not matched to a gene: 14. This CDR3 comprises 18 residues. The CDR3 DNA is TGTGCCAGCAGCAGAACCAACCGAAGCGGGGGGGCTTACAATGAGCAGTTCTTC. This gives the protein CASSRTNRSGGAYNEQFF.

The CDR3 DNA reads TGTGCCAGCAGTGACAGGGTTGATGGCAATCAGCCCCAGCATTTT. Translation gives CASSDRVDGNQPQHF. V gene TRBV2 combines with J gene TRBJ1-5, with D possibly being TRBD1 (5 bases). Germline V lookup: CDR1 SNHLY, CDR2 FYNNEI. The CDR3 contains 15 residues. Between the trimmed V and J ends, which lost 3 bases and 2 bases, there was a span of 11 bases.

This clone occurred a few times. The CDR3 DNA sequence: TGTGCCAGCAGACTAGCGGGGGGATCCAATGAGCAGTTCTTC. This codes for CASRLAGGSNEQFF. The V and J genes are TRBV6-5 and TRBJ2-1; 12 nucleotides agree with TRBD2. The CDR3 totals 14 residues. V shed 6 bases and J 6 bases; nucleotides not matched to a gene: 3. Germline V gene data show CDR1 as MNHEY and CDR2 as SVGAGI.

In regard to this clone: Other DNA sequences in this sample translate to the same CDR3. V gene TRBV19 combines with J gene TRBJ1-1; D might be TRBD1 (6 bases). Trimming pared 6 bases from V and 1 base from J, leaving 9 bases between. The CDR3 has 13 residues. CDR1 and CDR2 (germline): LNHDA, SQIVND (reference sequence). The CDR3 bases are TGTGCCAGTAGGCCGACAGGGAACACTGAAGCTTTCTTT. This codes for CASRPTGNTEAFF.

CDR3 amino acids: CASSRTGTVGYGYTF. The CDR3 region has the DNA TGTGCCAGCAGTCGGACAGGAACGGTAGGGTATGGCTACACCTTC. The chain links TRBV2 to TRBJ1-2; 7 bases map to TRBD1. This CDR3 region has 15 residues. Germline loops: CDR1 SNHLY, CDR2 FYNNEI. Losses at the gene ends were 5 bases for V and 5 bases for J; bases not matched to a gene: 11.